Here is one T cell receptor (beta chain) with its context. As yet, its antigen is unknown. The data belong to a study of cytomegalovirus exposure and HLA in healthy donors. Study-level findings and limits: Subsequent analysis found a tendency for first-cohort TCR clusters to co-occur within the 120 or so validation repertoires. Researchers reported that a few CMV-associated chains were confirmed in vitro as CMV antigen-specific. The classifier reportedly diagnosed cytomegalovirus status with high sensitivity and specificity.

The V and J ends lost 7 bases and 1 base, in that order; junction bases with no gene match: 12. The germline CDR1 and CDR2 sequences are MNHEY and SMNVEV (reference sequence). This CDR3 region has 17 residues. Generated by immunoSEQ multiplex PCR, the TCRdb table keeps only in-frame clones and is missing some. The sample shows about 170,000 clones, 65% to 90% of them seen only once. The chain couples TRBV27 to TRBJ2-3, with 9 bases fitting TRBD2. The source is a woman aged 18-29 years in good health and CMV-seronegative. The sample consisted of PBMCs. CDR3 sequence (DNA): TGTGCCAGCAAATTGATTGGGGCGGGGGGGCGCACAGATACGCAGTATTTT. The encoded protein is CASKLIGAGGRTDTQYF.